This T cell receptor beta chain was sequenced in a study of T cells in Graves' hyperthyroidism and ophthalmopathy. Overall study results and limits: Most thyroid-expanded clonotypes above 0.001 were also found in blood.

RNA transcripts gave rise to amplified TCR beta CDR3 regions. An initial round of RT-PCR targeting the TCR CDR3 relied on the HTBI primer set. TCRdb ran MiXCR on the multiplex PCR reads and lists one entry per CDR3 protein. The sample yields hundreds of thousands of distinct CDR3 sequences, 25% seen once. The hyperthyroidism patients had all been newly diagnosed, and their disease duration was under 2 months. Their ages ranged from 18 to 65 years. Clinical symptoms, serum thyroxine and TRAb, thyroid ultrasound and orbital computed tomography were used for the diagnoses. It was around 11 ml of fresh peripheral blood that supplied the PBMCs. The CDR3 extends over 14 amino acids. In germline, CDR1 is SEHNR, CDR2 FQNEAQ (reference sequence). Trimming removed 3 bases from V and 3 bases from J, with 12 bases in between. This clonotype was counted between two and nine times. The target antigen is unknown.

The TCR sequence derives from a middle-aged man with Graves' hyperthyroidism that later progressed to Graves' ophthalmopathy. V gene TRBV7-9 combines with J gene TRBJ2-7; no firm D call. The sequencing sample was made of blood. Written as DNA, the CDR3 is TGTGCCAGCAGCTTGGGCCCCCTCAGCTACGAGCAGTACTTC. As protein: CASSLGPLSYEQYF.